This TCR beta chain was documented in a study of metastatic and nonmetastatic thyroid tumors (dated by TCRdb to 2020 to 2021). Background for the entire study: Repertoires from peripheral blood and from tumor or nodule tissue samples of malignant and benign thyroid patients were compared. On the study overall, not on this receptor specifically: In both blood and tumor samples, malignant tumors were reported to have significantly higher TCR beta diversity than benign nodules.

Libraries were made using PCR. The reads were generated on an Illumina HiSeq 4000. High-throughput sequencing was used to profile the TCR beta-chain CDR3 region of each patient. Regarding the original processing steps: Drawing on CDR3 differences between clinicopathological groups, the researchers built a classifier meant to tell apart patients with distant-metastatic papillary thyroid cancer. The Shannon index was used to assess repertoire diversity, and the Morisita-Horn index was used to assess tumor-blood repertoire similarity. TCRdb itself trimmed the public reads at Q25 with fastp, ran MiXCR and retained productive beta chains. The V and J calls reflect TCRdb's pipeline rather than the authors' work. The sample table shows tens of thousands of clones, and over 10% are seen once. Approximately 10% of the sample rests with the top ten. Here V drops 7 bases and J drops 5 bases, and the junction holds 12 bases not matched to any gene. The CDR3 measures 15 amino acids from cysteine to phenylalanine. Only CDR3 DNA is held: 45 bases, read in frame from base 1. CDR1 and CDR2 are read off the germline V gene (reference sequence) as MNHEY and SMNVEV.

This clone is described as medium-sized (0.01 to 0.1%). It has no known antigen specificity. The input lacks base qualities; no much larger clone sits a single base away. Within the sample, other DNA sequences also encode this same CDR3. No treatment had been received by any patient before thyroid surgery. Patient clinical samples collected from about 2012 to 2018 were retrospectively analysed using T-cell receptor beta sequencing. The TCR sequence derives from a male donor with papillary thyroid cancer or a benign thyroid nodule (not recorded which). Some clones in this sample may be carry-over from other donors' samples. The V and J segments used are TRBV27 and TRBJ2-7, with TRBD1 identical over 9 junction bases. Sequenced: blood. The sequenced DNA is TGTGCCAGCAAACAGGGGGCGCGGGTTGTCCACGAGCAGTACTTC. Its protein is CASKQGARVVHEQYF.